The 21 T cell receptor beta chains listed next were all sequenced from one sample in a study of response to subunit inactivated influenza vaccine. TCRdb reanalysed the RT-PCR reads using MiXCR and keeps one entry per CDR3 protein. This sample has about 830,000 distinct CDR3 sequences, with 18% found just once. The sequenced sample was PBMCs from blood, obtained around 5 days after vaccination. These receptors all come from a man in his fifties who received an inactivated influenza vaccine.

Regarding this clonotype: A read error may produce the germline difference seen at one junction end. The V and J genes are TRBV6-6 and TRBJ2-7; D gene unclear. This CDR3 comprises 13 residues. The germline V gene has CDR1 MNHNY and CDR2 SVGAGI (reference sequence). The CDR3 DNA reads TGTACCAGCAGTTACCTATCCAGCTACGAGCAGTACTTC. This sequence encodes CTSSYLSSYEQYF.

Only a few counts were recorded for this clonotype. V usage is TRBV7-2 and J usage is TRBJ2-3; unclear D gene. Germline V gene sequence: CDR1 SGHTA, CDR2 FQGNSA. The CDR3 is made up of 16 amino acids. Trimming pared 0 bases from V and 0 bases from J, leaving 10 bases between. CDR3 DNA sequence: TGTGCCAGCAGCTTAGCTTGGACGACTAGCACAGATACGCAGTATTTT. This translates into CASSLAWTTSTDTQYF.

This clonotype was counted only a few times. This chain links TRBV6-2 or TRBV6-3 with TRBJ1-6; D not resolved. This CDR3 region has 15 residues. Trimming removed 1 base at V and 5 bases at J, with 9 bases between. The germline V gene has CDR1 MNHEY and CDR2 SVGEGT. This CDR3 reads CASSYFGLNNSPLHF. CDR3 sequence (DNA): TGTGCCAGCAGTTACTTCGGACTTAATAATTCACCCCTCCACTTT.

The chain joins TRBV2 to TRBJ2-3; TRBD2 might be the D (5 bases). Germline values: CDR1 SNHLY, CDR2 FYNNEI. V lost 8 bases, J lost 2 bases, and 11 bases lay in between. The CDR3 extends over 13 amino acids. CDR3 sequence reads: CASLRDITDTQYF. CDR3 nucleotides: TGTGCCAGCTTACGGGATATCACAGATACGCAGTATTTT.

This clonotype was seen only a few times. The J gene is TRBJ2-7, the V gene TRBV29-1, with TRBD2 matching 11 bases. The germline V gene encodes CDR1 SQVTM and CDR2 ANQGSEA. Trimming removed 5 bases from V and 9 bases from J; junction bases left unmatched: 15. The CDR3 has 15 amino acids. This CDR3 is CSVRRGGTSGTRQYF. The CDR3 DNA is TGCAGCGTTCGTAGGGGGGGGACTAGCGGAACAAGGCAGTACTTC.

This clonotype has a handful of counts. DNA for the CDR3: TGCGCCAGCAGCCCACCCGGAGTGGCGGGACAGAACAATGAGCAGTTCTTC. Translated, it gives CASSPPGVAGQNNEQFF. This chain connects TRBV5-1 to TRBJ2-1; weak D call: TRBD1 (7 bases). V was pared by 4 bases and J by 5 bases, with 22 bases between. Germline assignment: CDR1 SGHRS and CDR2 YFSETQ. The CDR3 covers 17 residues. The full variable domain, rest sourced from reference TRBV5-1 and TRBJ2-1, is KAGVTQTPRYLIKTRGQQVTLSCSPISGHRSVSWYQQTPGQGLQFLFEYFSETQRNKGNFPGRFSGRQFSNSRSEMNVSTLELGDSALYLCASSPPGVAGQNNEQFFGPGTRLTVL.

This clonotype was observed a handful of times. The chain couples TRBV20-1 to TRBJ1-5; maybe TRBD1 (5 bases). Germline CDR1 and CDR2: DFQATT and SNEGSKA (reference sequence). V lost 2 bases to trimming and J lost 5 bases, with 16 bases between them. The length of the CDR3 is 15 residues. The CDR3 nucleotides are TGCAGTGCTAGAACGTCAATGGGGGGGGATCAGCCCCAGCATTTT. Protein sequence: CSARTSMGGDQPQHF.

J is TRBJ1-1 and V is TRBV5-1; no definite D call. Germline V gene data show CDR1 as SGHRS and CDR2 as YFSETQ. Trimming took off 2 bases at V and 2 bases at J, with 10 bases between the two ends. CDR3 size: 14 residues. The CDR3 region has the DNA TGCGCCAGCAGCTTCCAGGCAGCAAACACTGAAGCTTTCTTT. This gives the protein CASSFQAANTEAFF. The entire variable domain, with the rest obtained from reference TRBV5-1 and TRBJ1-1, is as follows: KAGVTQTPRYLIKTRGQQVTLSCSPISGHRSVSWYQQTPGQGLQFLFEYFSETQRNKGNFPGRFSGRQFSNSRSEMNVSTLELGDSALYLCASSFQAANTEAFFGQGTRLTVV.

This clonotype was seen a handful of times. The chain's CDR3 is CSASKGEYEQYF. CDR3 DNA: TGCAGTGCTAGTAAGGGGGAGTACGAGCAGTACTTC. This chain connects TRBV20-1 to TRBJ2-7, with TRBD1 as a possible D gene (6 bases). This CDR3 region has 12 residues. Trimming shortened V by 3 bases and J by 4 bases, and 10 bases separated the two germline ends. Germline CDR1 reads DFQATT; CDR2 reads SNEGSKA (reference sequence).

J is TRBJ2-7 and V is TRBV7-2, with D unresolved. The CDR3 loop spans 16 amino acids. The germline V gene has CDR1 SGHTA and CDR2 FQGNSA. Deletions cut 3 bases from V and 6 bases from J, with 21 bases between. CDR3 bases: TGTGCCAGCAGCTTCACCCCGACGACGCTAGTCCTCGAGCAGTACTTC. It specifies CASSFTPTTLVLEQYF.

This clonotype has at least ten counts. The genes are TRBV20-1 and TRBJ2-3; TRBD2 agrees at 7 bases. In germline, CDR1 is DFQATT, CDR2 SNEGSKA (reference sequence). This CDR3 is 14 amino acids long. Trimming took 3 bases from V and 2 from J; bases not matched to a gene: 5. The CDR3 DNA is TGCAGTGCTAGTGACGGGACTACCACAGATACGCAGTATTTT. It codes for CSASDGTTTDTQYF.

This chain connects TRBV20-1 to TRBJ1-5, with a weak D call TRBD1 (5 bases). CDR3 length: 21 residues. In germline, CDR1 is DFQATT, CDR2 SNEGSKA (reference sequence). The CDR3 region has the DNA TGCAAAGTTAGAGCATCTTGGGGGACTCATGATGCACTGTGTAGCAATCAGCCCCAGCATTTT. Translating it yields CKVRASWGTHDALCSNQPQHF.

About this clonotype itself: This may come from a read error, since a much larger clone is one base off. V and J are TRBV7-2 and TRBJ2-1; 9 bases match TRBD2. CDR3 length equals 16 residues. Trimming at V came to 4 bases and at J to 5 bases, leaving 9 bases not matched to a gene. Germline-derived CDR1 and CDR2 are SGHTA and FQGNSA. The CDR3 nucleotides read TGTGCCAGCAGCTCCCAGTGGCGGGAGGGCCACAATGAGCAGTTCTTC. This translates into CASSSQWREGHNEQFF.

The rearrangement uses TRBV29-1 and TRBJ2-5; 9 bases are a match to TRBD1. With 7 bases clipped from V and 6 bases from J, the junction kept 12 bases outside the gene matches. Germline V gives CDR1 SQVTM, CDR2 ANQGSEA. The CDR3 covers 14 residues. The CDR3 DNA is TGCAGCGCGTCTTCCGGACAGGGGTGGCAGACCCAGTACTTC. It specifies CSASSGQGWQTQYF.

The chain uses TRBV7-9 and TRBJ2-3; 9 bases fit TRBD1. J was trimmed by 4 bases and V by 1 base; bases with no gene match: 6. The CDR3 extends over 16 amino acids. CDR1 and CDR2 (germline): SEHNR, FQNEAQ (reference sequence). CDR3 sequence reads: CASSLGDRGWADTQYF. The CDR3 DNA is TGTGCCAGCAGCTTAGGCGACAGGGGGTGGGCAGATACGCAGTATTTT.

A few counts support this clonotype. The chain combines TRBV25-1 with TRBJ2-7; D may be TRBD1 or TRBD2 (5 bases each). The CDR3 is 12 residues long. The V and J ends lost 5 bases and 7 bases respectively, with 12 bases between them. CDR1 is MGHDK and CDR2 is SYGVNS in the germline V gene. The CDR3 bases are TGTGCCAGCAGTCTGGGCGAGGGGGAGCAGTACTTC. Its protein product is CASSLGEGEQYF.

This clonotype was detected a few times. CDR3 bases: TGTGCCAGCAGTTTACGGACAAAAACAGATACGCAGTATTTT. This encodes CASSLRTKTDTQYF. The chain is built from TRBV2 and TRBJ2-3, with a tentative D call TRBD1 (5 bases). Germline-derived CDR1 and CDR2 are SNHLY and FYNNEI. The V and J ends lost 5 bases and 3 bases respectively, with 12 bases between them. The CDR3 runs to 14 residues.

This clonotype has just a few counts. The V call is TRBV7-9, the J call TRBJ2-1; TRBD1 matches 7 bases. From germline, CDR1 is SEHNR and CDR2 FQNEAQ (reference sequence). The junction had 14 bases not matched to a gene; V was cut back by 5 bases and J by 7 bases. The CDR3 consists of 16 residues. The CDR3 DNA reads as TGTGCCAGCAGCGCAACGACAGGGTTTTCGTGGAATGAGCAGTTCTTC. As protein: CASSATTGFSWNEQFF.

This clonotype was counted many times. The rearrangement joins TRBV6-4 to TRBJ1-1, with unresolved D. The germline V and J ends were trimmed by 1 base and 5 bases, with 8 bases remaining between them. The CDR3 contains 13 residues. The germline V gene encodes CDR1 MRHNA and CDR2 SNTAGT. The CDR3 loop is CASSDLVGTEAFF. CDR3 DNA sequence: TGTGCCAGCAGTGACTTGGTCGGGACTGAAGCTTTCTTT.

V and J are TRBV11-2 and TRBJ2-5; D tentatively reads TRBD1 or TRBD2 (6 bases each). With 1 base removed from V and 2 bases from J, the gap between germline ends came to 14 bases. The CDR3 runs 16 residues. The germline CDR1 and CDR2 sequences are SGHAT and FQNNGV. Written as DNA, the CDR3 is TGTGCCAGCAGCTTAGTAACGGGGGCCTTACAAGAGACCCAGTACTTC. Translated, it gives CASSLVTGALQETQYF. The whole variable domain, filled in from reference TRBV11-2 and TRBJ2-5, reads EAGVAQSPRYKIIEKRQSVAFWCNPISGHATLYWYQQILGQGPKLLIQFQNNGVVDDSQLPKDRFSAERLKGVDSTLKIQPAKLEDSAVYLCASSLVTGALQETQYFGPGTRLLVL.

V is TRBV15 and J is TRBJ1-6; D is perhaps TRBD1 (6 bases). Trimming left V 0 bases short and J 6 bases short, with 12 bases between. This CDR3 has 16 residues. CDR1 and CDR2 (germline): LNHNV, YYDKDF (reference sequence). CDR3 in DNA: TGTGCCACCAGCAGAGAGGGGGGGCCTACTAATTCACCCCTCCACTTT. Protein sequence: CATSREGGPTNSPLHF.